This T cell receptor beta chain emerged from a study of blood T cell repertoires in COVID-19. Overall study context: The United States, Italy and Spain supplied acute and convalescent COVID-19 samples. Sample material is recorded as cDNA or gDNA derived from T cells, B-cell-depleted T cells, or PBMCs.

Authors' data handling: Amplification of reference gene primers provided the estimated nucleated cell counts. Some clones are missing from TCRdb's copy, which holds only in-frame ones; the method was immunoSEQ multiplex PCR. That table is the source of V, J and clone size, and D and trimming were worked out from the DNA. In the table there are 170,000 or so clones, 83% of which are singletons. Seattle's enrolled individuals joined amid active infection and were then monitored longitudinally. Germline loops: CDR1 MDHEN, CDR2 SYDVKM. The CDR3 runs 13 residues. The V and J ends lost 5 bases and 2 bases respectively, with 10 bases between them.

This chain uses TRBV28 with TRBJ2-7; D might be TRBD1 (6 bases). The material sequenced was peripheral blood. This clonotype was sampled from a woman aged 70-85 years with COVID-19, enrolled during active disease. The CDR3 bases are TGTGCCAGCAGTGTACAGGGTCCCTACGAGCAGTACTTC. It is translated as CASSVQGPYEQYF.